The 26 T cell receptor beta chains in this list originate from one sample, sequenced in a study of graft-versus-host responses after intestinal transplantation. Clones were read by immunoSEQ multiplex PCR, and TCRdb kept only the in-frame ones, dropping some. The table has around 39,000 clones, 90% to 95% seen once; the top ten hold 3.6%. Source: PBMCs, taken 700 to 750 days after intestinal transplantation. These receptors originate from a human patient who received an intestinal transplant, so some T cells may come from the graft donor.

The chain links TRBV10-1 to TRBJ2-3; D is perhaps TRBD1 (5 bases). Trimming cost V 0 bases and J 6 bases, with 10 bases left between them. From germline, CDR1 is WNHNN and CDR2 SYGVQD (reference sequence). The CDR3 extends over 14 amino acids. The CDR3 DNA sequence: TGCGCCAGCAGTGAGTCAGGGGTTCATGATACGCAGTATTTT. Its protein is CASSESGVHDTQYF.

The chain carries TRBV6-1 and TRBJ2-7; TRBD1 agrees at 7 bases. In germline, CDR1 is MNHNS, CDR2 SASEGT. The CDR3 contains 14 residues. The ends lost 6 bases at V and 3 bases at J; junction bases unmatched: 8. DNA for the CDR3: TGTGCCAGCAGCTATGGGGACAGCCTCTACGAGCAGTACTTC. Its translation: CASSYGDSLYEQYF.

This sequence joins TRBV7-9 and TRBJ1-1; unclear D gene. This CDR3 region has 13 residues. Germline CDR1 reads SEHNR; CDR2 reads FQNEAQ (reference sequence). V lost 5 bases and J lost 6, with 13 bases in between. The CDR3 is CASSSLSRAEAFF. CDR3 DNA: TGTGCCAGCAGCAGCTTGTCCCGCGCTGAAGCTTTCTTT.

As DNA, the CDR3 is TGTGCCAGCAGCTTAGACAGTTACACAGATACGCAGTATTTT. Translating gives CASSLDSYTDTQYF. The chain links TRBV7-3 to TRBJ2-3; possibly TRBD1 for D (5 bases). The CDR3 has 14 residues. Trimming stripped 2 bases from V and 2 bases from J, with 8 bases between. The germline CDR1 and CDR2 sequences are SGHTA and FQGTGA.

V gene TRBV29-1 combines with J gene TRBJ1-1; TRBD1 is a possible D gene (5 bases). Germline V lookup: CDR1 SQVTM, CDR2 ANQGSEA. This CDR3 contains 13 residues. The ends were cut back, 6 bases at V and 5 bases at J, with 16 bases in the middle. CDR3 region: CSVGGIVGTEAFF. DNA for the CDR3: TGCAGCGTGGGGGGGATAGTTGGGACTGAAGCTTTCTTT.

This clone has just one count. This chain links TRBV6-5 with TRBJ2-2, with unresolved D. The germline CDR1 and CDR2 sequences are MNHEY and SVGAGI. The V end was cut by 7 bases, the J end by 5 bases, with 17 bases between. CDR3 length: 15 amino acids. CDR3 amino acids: CASTYDRPGTGELFF. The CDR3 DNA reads TGTGCCAGCACCTACGATCGACCGGGTACCGGGGAGCTGTTTTTT.

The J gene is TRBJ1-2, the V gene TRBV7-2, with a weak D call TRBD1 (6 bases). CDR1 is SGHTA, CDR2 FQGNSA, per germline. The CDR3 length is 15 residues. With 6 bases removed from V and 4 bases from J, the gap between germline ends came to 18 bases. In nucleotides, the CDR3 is TGTGCCAGCAGATGGTTAGGGGGATCGGGCTATGGCTACACCTTC. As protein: CASRWLGGSGYGYTF.

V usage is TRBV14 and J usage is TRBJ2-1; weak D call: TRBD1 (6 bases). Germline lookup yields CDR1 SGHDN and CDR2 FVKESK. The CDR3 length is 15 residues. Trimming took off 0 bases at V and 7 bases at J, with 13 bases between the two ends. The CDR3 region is CASSQDFWGPNEQFF. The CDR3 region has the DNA TGTGCCAGCAGCCAAGATTTTTGGGGGCCTAATGAGCAGTTCTTC.

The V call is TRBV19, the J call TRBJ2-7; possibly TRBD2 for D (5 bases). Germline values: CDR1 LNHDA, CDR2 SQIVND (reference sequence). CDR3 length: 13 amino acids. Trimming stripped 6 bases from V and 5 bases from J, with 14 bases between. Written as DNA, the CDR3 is TGTGCCAGTAGCCGGAGCGGTGTCCACGAGCAGTACTTC. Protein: CASSRSGVHEQYF.

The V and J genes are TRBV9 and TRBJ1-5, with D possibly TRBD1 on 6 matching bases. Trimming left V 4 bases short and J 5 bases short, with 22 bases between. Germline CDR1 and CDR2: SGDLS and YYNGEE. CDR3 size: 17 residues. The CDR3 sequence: CASSPPEQGIEYQPQHF. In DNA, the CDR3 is TGTGCCAGCAGCCCTCCGGAACAGGGTATAGAGTATCAGCCCCAGCATTTT.

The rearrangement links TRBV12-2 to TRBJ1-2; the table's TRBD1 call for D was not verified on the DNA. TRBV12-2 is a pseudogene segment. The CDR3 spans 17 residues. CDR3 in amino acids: CARRLMSRTGKGKGYTF. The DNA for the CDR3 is TGTGCAAGGCGCTTAATGAGTCGGACAGGGAAGGGGAAGGGCTACACCTTC.

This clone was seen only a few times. The CDR3 DNA is TGTGCCAGCAGCTTAGGGACGAAACAAAACATTCAGTACTTC. Encoded protein: CASSLGTKQNIQYF. The V and J genes are TRBV11-2 and TRBJ2-4; no reliable D call. CDR1 is SGHAT, CDR2 FQNNGV, per germline. The CDR3 has 14 residues. The V gene lost 1 base and the J gene lost 5 bases, with 9 bases spanning the gap.

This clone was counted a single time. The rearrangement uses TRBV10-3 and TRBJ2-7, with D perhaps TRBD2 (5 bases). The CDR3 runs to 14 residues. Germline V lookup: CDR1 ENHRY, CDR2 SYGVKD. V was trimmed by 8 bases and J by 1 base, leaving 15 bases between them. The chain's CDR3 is CAIVEGIGSYEQYF. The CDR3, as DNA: TGTGCCATCGTTGAGGGAATCGGTTCCTACGAGCAGTACTTC.

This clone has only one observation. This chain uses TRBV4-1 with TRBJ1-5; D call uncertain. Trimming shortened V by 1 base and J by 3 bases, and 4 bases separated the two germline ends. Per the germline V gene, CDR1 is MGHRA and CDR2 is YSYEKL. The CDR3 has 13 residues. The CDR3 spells CASSQVPNQPQHF. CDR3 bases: TGCGCCAGCAGCCAAGTACCCAATCAGCCCCAGCATTTT.

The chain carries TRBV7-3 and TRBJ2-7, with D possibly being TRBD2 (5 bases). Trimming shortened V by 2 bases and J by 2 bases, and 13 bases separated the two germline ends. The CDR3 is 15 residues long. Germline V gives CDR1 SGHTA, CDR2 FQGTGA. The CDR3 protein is CASSLYRDPTYEQYF. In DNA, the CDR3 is TGTGCCAGCAGCTTATATCGGGATCCTACCTACGAGCAGTACTTC.

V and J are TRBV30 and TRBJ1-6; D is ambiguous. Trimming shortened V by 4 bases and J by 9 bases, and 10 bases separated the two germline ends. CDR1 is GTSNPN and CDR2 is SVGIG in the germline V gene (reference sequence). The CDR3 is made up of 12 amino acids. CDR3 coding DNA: TGTGCCTGGACGGAAGGGTCTTCACCCCTCCACTTT. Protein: CAWTEGSSPLHF.

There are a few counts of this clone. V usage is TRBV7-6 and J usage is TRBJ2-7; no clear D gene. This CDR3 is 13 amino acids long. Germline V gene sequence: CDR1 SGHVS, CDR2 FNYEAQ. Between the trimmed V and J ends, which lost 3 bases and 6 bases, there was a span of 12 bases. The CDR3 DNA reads TGTGCCAGCAGCTTGGGCCGAGGCTCCGAGCAGTACTTC. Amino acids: CASSLGRGSEQYF.

The CDR3 DNA is TGTGCCACCAGAGGTACGATTGAGCAGTTCTTC. Translated, it gives CATRGTIEQFF. The chain recombines TRBV19 with TRBJ2-1; no reliable D call. Trimming took 10 bases from V and 9 from J, leaving 13 bases between them. The germline CDR1 and CDR2 sequences are LNHDA and SQIVND (reference sequence). The CDR3 covers 11 residues.

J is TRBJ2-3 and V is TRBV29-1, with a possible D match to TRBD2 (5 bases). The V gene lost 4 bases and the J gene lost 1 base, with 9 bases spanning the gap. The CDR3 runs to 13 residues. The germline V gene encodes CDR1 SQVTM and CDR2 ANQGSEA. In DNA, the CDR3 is TGCAGCGTTGCCCGGGGAGGCACAGATACGCAGTATTTT. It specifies CSVARGGTDTQYF.

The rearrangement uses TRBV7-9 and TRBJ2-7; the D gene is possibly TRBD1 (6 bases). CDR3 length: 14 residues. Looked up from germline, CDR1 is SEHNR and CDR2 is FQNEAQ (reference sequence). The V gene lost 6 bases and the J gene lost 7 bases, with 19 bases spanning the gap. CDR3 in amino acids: CASRSDSKGREQYF. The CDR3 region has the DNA TGTGCCAGCAGATCGGACAGTAAAGGACGGGAGCAGTACTTC.

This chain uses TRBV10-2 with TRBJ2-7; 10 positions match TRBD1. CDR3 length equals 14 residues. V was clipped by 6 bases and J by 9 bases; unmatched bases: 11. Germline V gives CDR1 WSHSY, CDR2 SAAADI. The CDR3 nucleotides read TGCGCCAGCAGGGGGACAGGGGTTAAGTCGGTGCAGTACTTC. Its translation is CASRGTGVKSVQYF.

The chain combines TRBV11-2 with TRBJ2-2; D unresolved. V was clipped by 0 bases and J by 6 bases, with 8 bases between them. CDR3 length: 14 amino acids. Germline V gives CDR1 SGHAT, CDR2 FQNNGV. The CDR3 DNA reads TGTGCCAGCAGCTTAGATATTGGGGCCGGGGAGCTGTTTTTT. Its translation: CASSLDIGAGELFF.

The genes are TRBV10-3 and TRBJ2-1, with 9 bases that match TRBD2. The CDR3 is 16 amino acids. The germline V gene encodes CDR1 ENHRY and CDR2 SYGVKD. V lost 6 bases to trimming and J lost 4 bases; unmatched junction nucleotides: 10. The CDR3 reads CAIRDPLAGEYNEQFF. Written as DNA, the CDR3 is TGTGCCATCAGGGATCCCTTAGCGGGAGAGTACAATGAGCAGTTCTTC.

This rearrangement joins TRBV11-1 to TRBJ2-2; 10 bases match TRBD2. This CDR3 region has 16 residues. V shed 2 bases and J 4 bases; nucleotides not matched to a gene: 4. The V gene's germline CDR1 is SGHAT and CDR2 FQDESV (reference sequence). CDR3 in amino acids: CASSLYSGGGTGELFF. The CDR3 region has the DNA TGTGCCAGCAGCTTATACAGCGGGGGGGGCACCGGGGAGCTGTTTTTT.

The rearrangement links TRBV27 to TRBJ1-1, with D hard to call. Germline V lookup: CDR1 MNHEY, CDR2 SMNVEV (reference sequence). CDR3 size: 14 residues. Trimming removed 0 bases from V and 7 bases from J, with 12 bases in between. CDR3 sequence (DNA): TGTGCCAGCAGTTTATCAATATGGGAAAATGAAGCTTTCTTT. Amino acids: CASSLSIWENEAFF.

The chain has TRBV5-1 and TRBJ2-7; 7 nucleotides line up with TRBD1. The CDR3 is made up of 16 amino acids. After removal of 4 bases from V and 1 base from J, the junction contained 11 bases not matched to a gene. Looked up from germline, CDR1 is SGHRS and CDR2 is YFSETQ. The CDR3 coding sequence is TGCGCCAGCAGCACGCTGGGGCAGGGGGTATCCTACGAGCAGTACTTC. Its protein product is CASSTLGQGVSYEQYF.